Sequencing of this T cell receptor (beta chain) was carried out in a study of identical twins. TCRdb recomputed calls from the 5' RACE reads with MiXCR, one row per CDR3 protein. The data contain hundreds of thousands of distinct CDR3 sequences, over 8.5% of them seen just once; the ten biggest clones take up about 0.98%. This clonotype has just a few counts. Its antigen is unidentified. There were only healthy Caucasians among the donors. The ends lost 5 bases at V and 3 bases at J; junction bases unmatched: 2. Germline V gives CDR1 LNHNV, CDR2 YYDKDF (reference sequence). The CDR3 is made up of 13 amino acids. Findings and caveats of the study: High-abundance cord blood beta clonotypes had fewer insertions; memory repertoires showed none. Compared with unrelated sharing, twin-shared out-of-frame alpha sequences had more low-probability sequences.

These same records also appear under a second study, on yellow fever vaccine responses in identical twins.

The sample taken for sequencing was PBMCs. J is TRBJ2-7 and V is TRBV15, with 9 positions matching TRBD2. This sequence was found in a woman younger than 30 in good health. The CDR3 DNA reads TGTGCCACCAGCCGGCGGGGGGGCTACGAGCAGTACTTC. It is translated as CATSRRGGYEQYF. The entire variable domain, with the rest obtained from reference TRBV15 and TRBJ2-7, is as follows: DAMVIQNPRYQVTQFGKPVTLSCSQTLNHNVMYWYQQKSSQAPKLLFHYYDKDFNNEADTPDNFQSRRPNTSFCFLDIRSPGLGDTAMYLCATSRRGGYEQYFGPGTRLTVT.